The rows below give T cell receptor beta chains drawn from one sample of a study of Ad26.COV2.S vaccination and SARS-CoV-2 variants. Method: immunoSEQ multiplex PCR; TCRdb's copy keeps in-frame clones and lacks some. The sample yields around 350,000 clones, about 91% seen once. The sequences come from peripheral blood, collected after recovery from COVID-19. The source is a human donor who had recovered from COVID-19. CDR3s include the opening cysteine and the closing phenylalanine or tryptophan. A D gene is named only where the DNA matches it firmly. For some rows the clone size is stated as once, few or many, or as a class when expanded; others skip it.

abundance	v_gene	d_gene	j_gene	CDR3nt	CDR3aa
.	TRBV21-1	.	TRBJ1-2	TGTGCCAGCAGGGGCAAGGGTAGTGGCTACACCTTC	CASRGKGSGYTF
.	TRBV6-1	.	TRBJ2-1	TGTGCCAGCAGTGAAGGGGCGGTCAGCTCCTACAATGAGCAGTTCTTC	CASSEGAVSSYNEQFF
once	TRBV19	TRBD2	TRBJ2-5	TGTGCCAGTAGTGTCGAGCGGGAGGGACAAGAGACCCAGTACTTC	CASSVEREGQETQYF
.	TRBV29-1	TRBD2	TRBJ2-3	TGCAGCGCCGGGCCTAGCGGGGGATCTACAGATACGCAGTATTTT	CSAGPSGGSTDTQYF
.	TRBV24-1	TRBD1	TRBJ1-2	TGTGCCACCAGCACAGGGGAAGGCTATGGCTACACCTTC	CATSTGEGYGYTF
.	TRBV27	TRBD1	TRBJ2-3	TGTGCCAGCAGGTTGGGGACAGGGGGCGAAAGTACGCAGTATTTT	CASRLGTGGESTQYF
.	TRBV4-2	.	TRBJ2-7	TGTGCCAGCAGCCAAGAGGGCCACGCAGGGTCGAGGGGAGAGCAGTACTTC	CASSQEGHAGSRGEQYF
.	TRBV6-2/TRBV6-3	TRBD2	TRBJ2-5	TGTGCCAGCAGTTGGGGGGGAGAGACCCAGTACTTC	CASSWGGETQYF
.	TRBV7-6	.	TRBJ2-2	TGTGCCAGCCGGGGCACCGGGGAGCTGTTTTTT	CASRGTGELFF
.	TRBV4-3	.	TRBJ2-7	TGCGCCAGCTCATCGGACCGGGACCTCCCTACCGAGCAGTACTTC	CASSSDRDLPTEQYF
few	TRBV4-2	TRBD1	TRBJ1-6	TGTGCCAGCAGCCAATCGGACAGGACCAATTCACCCCTCCACTTT	CASSQSDRTNSPLHF
.	TRBV12-3/TRBV12-4	.	TRBJ1-2	TGTGCCAGCAGTAAGGGCCCATATGGCTACACCTTC	CASSKGPYGYTF
.	TRBV12-3/TRBV12-4	.	TRBJ2-5	TGTGCCAGCAGTTTAGGGGGGCCCGAGACCCAGTACTTC	CASSLGGPETQYF
.	TRBV7-8	.	TRBJ1-1	TGTGCCAGCAGCTTAGGACAGTACACTGAAGCTTTCTTT	CASSLGQYTEAFF
.	TRBV3-1/TRBV3-2	.	TRBJ1-3	TGTGCCAGCAGCCGAGGAGGGGTGCGTGGAAACACCATATATTTT	CASSRGGVRGNTIYF
.	TRBV29-1	.	TRBJ2-1	TGCAGCGTCCTACCGGATCTGGGGTACAATGAGCAGTTCTTC	CSVLPDLGYNEQFF
.	TRBV4-1	TRBD1	TRBJ1-1	TGCGCCAGCAGCCAAGGGCGACAGGGTCGGAACACTGAAGCTTTCTTT	CASSQGRQGRNTEAFF
.	TRBV7-2	.	TRBJ2-1	TGTGCCAGCAGCCCGTGGTGGGGGCTCTCCTACAATGAGCAGTTCTTC	CASSPWWGLSYNEQFF
.	TRBV9	TRBD1	TRBJ2-1	TGTGCCAGCAGCCCCCGAACCGGGACAGGGATCAATGAGCAGTTCTTC	CASSPRTGTGINEQFF
.	TRBV24-1	.	TRBJ2-1	TGTGCCACCAGTGAGTGGGAGGTCTCCTACAATGAGCAGTTCTTC	CATSEWEVSYNEQFF
.	TRBV7-3	.	TRBJ1-6	TGTGCCAGCAGCCCACAAGGCTCCTATAATTCACCCCTCCACTTT	CASSPQGSYNSPLHF
once	TRBV19	.	TRBJ1-1	TGTGCCAGTAGAAGGACGGGCGAAGCTTTCTTT	CASRRTGEAFF
.	TRBV27	.	TRBJ1-5	TGTGCCAGCAGTTTAAACAGACACAATCAGCCCCAGCATTTT	CASSLNRHNQPQHF
.	TRBV7-2	.	TRBJ2-5	TGTGCCAGCAGCTTAGCACAGCAAGGGGTCCAGTACTTC	CASSLAQQGVQYF
.	TRBV6-5	.	TRBJ2-6	TGTGCCAGCAGTTCCCTGCTGGGAGTCGGGGCCAACGTCCTGACTTTC	CASSSLLGVGANVLTF
once	TRBV11-2	.	TRBJ2-2	TGTGCCAGCAGCTTCGGTGGTGTGAGCCCCACCGGGGAGCTGTTTTTT	CASSFGGVSPTGELFF
.	TRBV19	.	TRBJ2-5	TGTGCCAGTAGTATGAGGGGTCGGGAGACCCAGTACTTC	CASSMRGRETQYF
once	TRBV7-2	.	TRBJ2-7	TGTGCCAGCAGCTCGCAGCTTTTGGACGAGCAGTACTTC	CASSSQLLDEQYF
.	TRBV7-2	.	TRBJ1-6	TGTGCCAGCAGCTTAGAGGTTGGGACTAATTCACCCCTCCACTTT	CASSLEVGTNSPLHF
.	TRBV4-3	.	TRBJ2-3	TGCGCCAGCAGCCAGGGGGCGGAACGCCCCCGAGATACGCAGTATTTT	CASSQGAERPRDTQYF
.	TRBV25-1	TRBD2	TRBJ2-5	TGTGCCAGCAGACTAGCGGGACAAGAGACCCAGTACTTC	CASRLAGQETQYF
.	TRBV21-1	.	TRBJ1-4	TGTGCCAGCAGCAAATCCTTAGGGGTGGGGGCGGATGAAAAACTGTTTTTT	CASSKSLGVGADEKLFF
.	TRBV4-2	.	TRBJ2-7	TGTGCCAGCAGCCCGGACACGGCCAGCTACGAGCAGTACTTC	CASSPDTASYEQYF
.	TRBV6-2/TRBV6-3	.	TRBJ2-2	TGTGCCAGCAGCCAAGGCGGGGAGCTGTTTTTT	CASSQGGELFF
once	TRBV11-2	.	TRBJ1-2	TGTGCCAGCAGGACCAGGGCAGGGAACTATGGCTACACCTTC	CASRTRAGNYGYTF
.	TRBV27	.	TRBJ1-5	TGTGCCAGCAGTTTCGAACAGAATAGCAATCAGCCCCAGCATTTT	CASSFEQNSNQPQHF
once	TRBV7-2	TRBD2	TRBJ2-7	TGTGCCAGCAGCCTCCTCGTCGCGGGGGTCCTTACCTACGAGCAGTACTTC	CASSLLVAGVLTYEQYF
.	TRBV18	TRBD2	TRBJ2-5	TGTGCCAGCTCCCCATGGGAGGGCCAAGAGACCCAGTACTTC	CASSPWEGQETQYF
.	TRBV9	TRBD2	TRBJ2-3	TGTGCCAGCAGCGTAGAAGGGACTAGCATAGATACGCAGTATTTT	CASSVEGTSIDTQYF
.	TRBV6-2/TRBV6-3	.	TRBJ2-5	TGTGCCAGCAGTTACTCGATTAATCAAGAGACCCAGTACTTC	CASSYSINQETQYF
.	TRBV7-2	TRBD2	TRBJ2-3	TGTGCCAGCAGCTTACTCCCGGCGGGGGGAGGGACAGATACGCAGTATTTT	CASSLLPAGGGTDTQYF
.	TRBV7-2	.	TRBJ1-3	TGTGCCAGCAGCCCGCAGGATCTCCGCTCTGGAAACACCATATATTTT	CASSPQDLRSGNTIYF
.	TRBV5-4	.	TRBJ1-4	TGTGCCAGCAGCTTGTCTCAGGGTGGGAATGAAAAACTGTTTTTT	CASSLSQGGNEKLFF
once	TRBV19	TRBD1	TRBJ2-7	TGTGCCAGTAGTACCCCAGACAGGGATAAACGCTACGAGCAGTACTTC	CASSTPDRDKRYEQYF
.	TRBV5-6	.	TRBJ1-2	TGTGCCAGCAGCTTGGGGGGAACCGATCACCTTCCGGGATACACCTTC	CASSLGGTDHLPGYTF
.	TRBV6-5	TRBD1	TRBJ1-6	TGTGCCAGCAGTTCCGACAGGGGTGTGTCACCCCTCCACTTT	CASSSDRGVSPLHF
.	TRBV15	TRBD1	TRBJ2-7	TGTGCCACCAGCAGACAGGGGGTGGGGTACGAGCAGTACTTC	CATSRQGVGYEQYF
few	TRBV3-1/TRBV3-2	TRBD1	TRBJ1-1	TGTGCCAGCAGCCAAACGACAGGGTTACGGGTCGCTTTCTTT	CASSQTTGLRVAFF
.	TRBV7-2	.	TRBJ1-5	TGTGCCAGCAGCTTAGGAGGGGTTGCTTTTAGTCAGCCCCAGCATTTT	CASSLGGVAFSQPQHF
.	TRBV6-1	TRBD2	TRBJ2-5	TGTGCCAGCAGTGAATCCGCAGGGAGGGTAGAGACCCAGTACTTC	CASSESAGRVETQYF
.	TRBV18	.	TRBJ2-7	TGTGCCAGCTCACCGGGCCTGGACAAGCAGTACTTC	CASSPGLDKQYF
once	TRBV7-2	.	TRBJ2-1	TGTGCCAGCAGCTTCTTAGGCAATGAGCAGTTCTTC	CASSFLGNEQFF
.	TRBV2	.	TRBJ2-2	TGTGCCAGCAGCCCCGGAGGAGCGCGGACCGGGGAGCTGTTTTTT	CASSPGGARTGELFF
.	TRBV7-8	.	TRBJ2-3	TGTGCCAGCAGCTTAAGGCGGGTAGGGGGATCTGATACGCAGTATTTT	CASSLRRVGGSDTQYF
.	TRBV29-1	.	TRBJ2-5	TGCAGCGTTACCCTAGCGCCTTCGACCCAGTACTTC	CSVTLAPSTQYF
.	TRBV11-2	TRBD2	TRBJ2-3	TGTGCCAGCAGCTTAAGGACTAGCGGGGGGGGAGATACGCAGTATTTT	CASSLRTSGGGDTQYF
.	TRBV6-5	.	TRBJ1-2	TGTGCCAGCAGTTACTCGTTGGGGCCGGGGCGGTATGGCTACACCTTC	CASSYSLGPGRYGYTF
.	TRBV10-2	.	TRBJ1-4	TGCGCCAGCAGTTTTCAGGCAGGGAATGAAAAACTGTTTTTT	CASSFQAGNEKLFF
.	TRBV5-1	TRBD1	TRBJ2-1	TGCGCCAGCAGCTTGGAAGGGACAGCTTACAATGAGCAGTTCTTC	CASSLEGTAYNEQFF